The rows below give T cell receptor beta chains drawn from one sample of a study of T-cell reconstitution after alpha-beta-depleted transplantation in children. TCRdb used MiXCR to reprocess the PCR reads, holding one entry per CDR3 protein. The sample comprises 250,000 to 400,000 distinct CDR3 sequences, about a quarter of which are singletons, and roughly 11% rests with the top ten. The specimen comprised PBMCs, mostly from graft donor cells, sampled 180 days after TCRalphabeta/CD19-depleted stem cell transplant. These receptors were taken from a male patient aged 10 to 17 who had a stem cell transplant for acute lymphoblastic leukemia, so the T cells may come from the graft donor. CDR3s include the opening cysteine and the closing phenylalanine or tryptophan. A D gene is named only where the DNA matches it firmly. The size field is filled for only some rows; it gives once, few, many or a size class.

V	D	J	size	DNA	CDR3
TRBV11-3	NA	TRBJ2-3	once	TGTGCCAGCAGTCCACTTACTAGCCCTTACGACACAGATACGCAGTATTTT	CASSPLTSPYDTDTQYF
TRBV7-9	NA	TRBJ1-1	NA	TGTGCCAGCAGTTACTCGTGGACTGAAGCTTTCTTT	CASSYSWTEAFF
TRBV15	NA	TRBJ2-2	NA	TGTGCCACCAGCAGAGATCGCAGGCGGGGCCTTGGAACCGGGGAGCTGTTTTTT	CATSRDRRRGLGTGELFF
TRBV10-3	TRBD1	TRBJ2-7	few	TGTGCCATCAGCCCACAGGGGAACCCTTCCTACGAGCAGTACTTC	CAISPQGNPSYEQYF
TRBV9	TRBD1	TRBJ1-1	NA	TGTGCCAGCAGCGTAGCCCCTTCGACAGGGGGAACTGAAGCTTTCTTT	CASSVAPSTGGTEAFF
TRBV5-6	TRBD2	TRBJ2-7	once	TGTGCCAGCAGCTTTGGACTAGCGGGAGGGAGCTCCTACGAGCAGTACTTC	CASSFGLAGGSSYEQYF
TRBV7-2	NA	TRBJ1-6	few	TGTGCCAGCAGCTTAGCCGCGGAAATTAATTCACCCCTCCACTTT	CASSLAAEINSPLHF
TRBV7-3	NA	TRBJ2-1	NA	TGTGCCAGCAGCCCTTCGGCCCGGGTAGATGAGCAGTTCTTC	CASSPSARVDEQFF
TRBV5-1	NA	TRBJ2-2	NA	TGCGCCAGCAGCCTTTGGGAAAGGGGGACCGGGGAGCTGTTTTTT	CASSLWERGTGELFF
TRBV27	TRBD1	TRBJ2-7	NA	TGTGCCACCAAACAGGGGAGCTCCTACGAGCAGTACTTC	CATKQGSSYEQYF
TRBV5-6	NA	TRBJ1-5	few	TGTGCCAGCAGCTTTGGGATGGCAAGCAATCAGCCCCAGCATTTT	CASSFGMASNQPQHF
TRBV19	NA	TRBJ1-1	few	TGTGCCAGACAGCCTGAAGCTTTCTTT	CARQPEAFF
TRBV19	NA	TRBJ1-1	NA	TGTGCCAGTAGTATGAGGTTCGTGGCTCGGGACACTGAAGCTTTCTTT	CASSMRFVARDTEAFF
TRBV21-1	NA	TRBJ2-6	NA	TGTGCCAGCTTAACTAGTATCGAGGTAGGGGCCAACGTCCTGACTTTC	CASLTSIEVGANVLTF
TRBV19	TRBD1	TRBJ2-5	NA	TGTGCCAGTAGTAGGGGACAGGGGGACGGGCTGACCCAGTACTTC	CASSRGQGDGLTQYF
TRBV15	TRBD1	TRBJ1-1	NA	TGTGCCACCAGCAGAGAGAAAATAGCCGGGACAGTGAACACTGAAGCTTTCTTT	CATSREKIAGTVNTEAFF
TRBV7-9	TRBD1	TRBJ1-2	few	TGTGCCAGCAGCGCAGGGACAGCCTATGGCTACACCTTC	CASSAGTAYGYTF
TRBV20-1	NA	TRBJ2-3	NA	TGCAGTGCTGGGTTCCGGGGCACAGATACGCAGTATTTT	CSAGFRGTDTQYF
TRBV6-5	TRBD2	TRBJ2-1	NA	TGTGCCAGCAGTTACTCCCGGACTAGCGGGAGAATCGAGCAGTTCTTC	CASSYSRTSGRIEQFF
TRBV10-2	NA	TRBJ2-1	NA	TGCGCCAGCCGGAGCCCGGATAACTCTAATGAGCAGTTCTTC	CASRSPDNSNEQFF
TRBV5-1	TRBD2	TRBJ2-3	NA	TGCGCCAGCAGCTTGCAGGAGCGGGGGAAGTATTTT	CASSLQERGKYF
TRBV3-1	NA	TRBJ2-1	NA	TGTGCCAGCAGCCAAGACGGACTATACCACAATGAGCAGTTCTTC	CASSQDGLYHNEQFF
TRBV5-1	NA	TRBJ1-2	NA	TGCGCCAGCAGCTTGGGACAGCCCCTCAACTATGGCTACACCTTC	CASSLGQPLNYGYTF
TRBV24-1	TRBD2	TRBJ2-2	few	TGTGCCACCAGTGATATAGCGGGAGAGGACACCGGGGAGCTGTTTTTT	CATSDIAGEDTGELFF
TRBV20-1	TRBD2	TRBJ2-7	few	TGCAGTGCTAGCACTAGCGGGAGGGCCCGGGGAAAGTACGAGCAGTACTTC	CSASTSGRARGKYEQYF
TRBV7-9	NA	TRBJ2-1	NA	TGTGCCAGCAGCTTGGTTTTTGACAGGGAGGGCTACAATGAGCAGTTCTTC	CASSLVFDREGYNEQFF